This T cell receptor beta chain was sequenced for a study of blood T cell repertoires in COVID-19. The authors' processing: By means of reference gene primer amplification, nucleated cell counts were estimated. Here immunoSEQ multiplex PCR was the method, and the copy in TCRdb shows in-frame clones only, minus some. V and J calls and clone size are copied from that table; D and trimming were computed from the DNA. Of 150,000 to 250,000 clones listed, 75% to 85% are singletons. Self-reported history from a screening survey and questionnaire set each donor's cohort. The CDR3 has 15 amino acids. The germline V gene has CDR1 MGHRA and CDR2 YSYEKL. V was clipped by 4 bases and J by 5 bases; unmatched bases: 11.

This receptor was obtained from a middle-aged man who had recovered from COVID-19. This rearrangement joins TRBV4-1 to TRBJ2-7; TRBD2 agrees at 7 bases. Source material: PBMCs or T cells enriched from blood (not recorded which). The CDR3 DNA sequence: TGCGCCAGCAGCCTAACGAGCGGGAACTATCACGAGCAGTACTTC. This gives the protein CASSLTSGNYHEQYF.